What follows is one TCR beta chain and its context. Its antigen is undetermined. This record belongs to a study of CD8+ T cells in alopecia areata. Study-level background: Treated patients were dosed with oral tofacitinib, taking 5 to 10 mg twice daily. Percent affected scalp area, the SALT score, rated treated patients' severity. Study-wide findings and caveats: Many expanded lesional clones persisted in scalp and blood during tofacitinib.

cDNA prepared by RNA extraction and subsequent reverse transcription served as the template for sequencing. Measured with immunoSEQ multiplex PCR; TCRdb has only the in-frame clones, and not every one. The table records 90,000 to 120,000 clones, 65% to 85% of them present only once. Trimming shortened V by 4 bases and J by 3 bases, and 8 bases separated the two germline ends. The germline V gene encodes CDR1 SGDLS and CDR2 YYNGEE. The CDR3 is made up of 12 amino acids. The sample's treatment: oral pan-JAK inhibitor, 5-10 mg twice daily. Alopecia areata patients provided lesional scalp punch biopsies and peripheral blood.

The sequence derives from a human donor with alopecia areata. This specimen was CD8+ T cells sorted from blood, taken at week 24, from a patient treated with tofacitinib. V usage is TRBV9 and J usage is TRBJ2-7, with D hard to call. The CDR3 DNA is TGTGCCAGCAGCCCTAGTGGCTACGAGCAGTACTTC. Translation gives CASSPSGYEQYF.